These 29 T cell receptor beta chains share one sample of origin, sequenced in a study of OX40 agonist ivuxolimab in advanced cancers. Sequenced by immunoSEQ multiplex PCR; TCRdb stores in-frame clones only, minus some. The data show 50,000 to 70,000 clones, with 88% seen just once and around 10% held by the top ten. Material: CD4+ or CD8+ T cells sorted from blood, obtained in a trial of the OX40 agonist ivuxolimab. The origin of the receptors is an adult with an advanced solid tumor such as melanoma, head and neck, liver or kidney cancer.

The chain uses TRBV7-2 and TRBJ2-7, with a possible D match to TRBD1 (6 bases). Germline CDR1 SGHTA, CDR2 FQGNSA. Between the trimmed V and J ends, which lost 5 bases and 7 bases, there was a span of 12 bases. The CDR3 has 12 residues. CDR3 residues: CASSSSDREQYF. CDR3 nucleotide sequence: TGTGCCAGCAGCAGCTCCGACAGGGAGCAGTACTTC.

The CDR3 is CASNLLGNTEAFF. The CDR3 nucleotides are TGTGCCAGTAATCTACTCGGTAACACTGAAGCTTTCTTT. This rearrangement joins TRBV19 to TRBJ1-1; D uncertain. The CDR3 contains 13 residues. The germline CDR1 and CDR2 sequences are LNHDA and SQIVND (reference sequence). Trimming shortened V by 7 bases and J by 2 bases, and 11 bases separated the two germline ends.

The chain links TRBV19 to TRBJ2-3; 14 bases map to TRBD2. The CDR3 totals 19 residues. CDR1 LNHDA and CDR2 SQIVND come from the germline V gene (reference sequence). After removal of 0 bases from V and 2 bases from J, the junction contained 7 bases not matched to a gene. CDR3: CASSIEMTSGGAATDTQYF. CDR3 nucleotide sequence: TGTGCCAGTAGTATAGAAATGACTAGCGGGGGGGCCGCCACAGATACGCAGTATTTT.

The chain employs TRBV30 and TRBJ1-2; weak D call: TRBD1 (5 bases). This CDR3 is 10 amino acids long. The V and J ends lost 5 bases and 8 bases respectively, with 9 bases between them. Germline CDR1 and CDR2: GTSNPN and SVGIG (reference sequence). The CDR3: CAWGREGYTF. Written as DNA, the CDR3 is TGTGCCTGGGGCAGGGAAGGCTACACCTTC.

In this sample, this clone turned up once. V gene TRBV4-1 combines with J gene TRBJ1-5; weak D call: TRBD1 (6 bases). The V gene lost 4 bases and the J gene lost 3 bases, with 13 bases spanning the gap. CDR3 length: 15 amino acids. CDR1 and CDR2 from the germline V gene are MGHRA and YSYEKL. The CDR3 DNA reads TGCGCCAGCAGCCGCGACAGGAACCCCAATCAGCCCCAGCATTTT. Translating it yields CASSRDRNPNQPQHF.

The V and J genes are TRBV11-2 and TRBJ2-7; tentative D call: TRBD2 (7 bases). Per the germline V gene, CDR1 is SGHAT and CDR2 is FQNNGV. The length of the CDR3 is 14 residues. Trimming shortened V by 2 bases and J by 6 bases, and 14 bases separated the two germline ends. The CDR3 DNA reads TGTGCCAGCAGCTTACCCTTCGGGGGGCTCGAGCAGTACGTC. The encoded protein is CASSLPFGGLEQYV.

This clone is categorized as medium-sized. The genes are TRBV27 and TRBJ1-2; D ambiguous. V lost 8 bases and J lost 2, with 3 bases in between. Germline assignment: CDR1 MNHEY and CDR2 SMNVEV (reference sequence). This CDR3 comprises 10 residues. The CDR3 loop reads CASGNYGYTF. The CDR3 nucleotides read TGTGCCAGCGGCAACTATGGCTACACCTTC.

The chain links TRBV19 to TRBJ1-1, with 11 nucleotides matching TRBD1. The germline V gene has CDR1 LNHDA and CDR2 SQIVND (reference sequence). CDR3 length equals 16 residues. V trimming: 3 bases; J trimming: 4 bases; junction bases outside the gene matches: 7. The CDR3 nucleotides read TGTGCCAGTAGTATTCCCCGGGACAGGGGGGTCACTGAAGCTTTCTTT. As protein: CASSIPRDRGVTEAFF.

This clone was observed once. A clone one base away is much larger, so this may be a read error. The chain has TRBV27 and TRBJ2-2, with D unclear. Germline assignment: CDR1 MNHEY and CDR2 SMNVEV (reference sequence). Trimming stripped 2 bases from V and 5 bases from J, with 3 bases between. The CDR3 has 12 amino acids. The CDR3 DNA follows: TGTGCCAGCAGTTTAGGGACCGGGGAGCTGTTTTTT. It specifies CASSLGTGELFF.

This chain uses TRBV6-1 with TRBJ1-3; D is undetermined. CDR3 length: 13 amino acids. Germline V gives CDR1 MNHNS, CDR2 SASEGT. V lost 2 bases and J 1 base, leaving 3 bases between the germline ends. CDR3 sequence: CASSELSGNTIYF. DNA for the CDR3: TGTGCCAGCAGTGAACTGTCTGGAAACACCATATATTTT.

This clone has a count of ten or more. CDR3 nucleotide sequence: TGCAGCGTTCTGCCAGGGGATTTCGCGCGGAATGGCTACACCTTC. This encodes CSVLPGDFARNGYTF. The chain uses TRBV29-1 and TRBJ1-2, with D maybe TRBD1 (6 bases). Germline CDR1 is SQVTM and CDR2 is ANQGSEA. The CDR3 is 15 residues long. V gave up 5 bases and J gave up 6 bases, with 22 bases separating them.

Of note for this clone: Different DNA sequences within this sample yield the same CDR3. CDR3 DNA: TGTGCCAGCAGTTTATCAGCGGGGGCCTATGGCTACACCTTC. It codes for CASSLSAGAYGYTF. The rearrangement links TRBV27 to TRBJ1-2; weak D call: TRBD1 (6 bases). CDR3 length: 14 residues. The germline V gene has CDR1 MNHEY and CDR2 SMNVEV (reference sequence). Trimming left V 0 bases short and J 4 bases short, with 9 bases between.

The chain links TRBV4-1 to TRBJ2-1, with 11 nucleotides matching TRBD2. CDR3 length: 17 residues. From germline, CDR1 is MGHRA and CDR2 YSYEKL. J was trimmed by 6 bases and V by 3 bases; bases with no gene match: 10. CDR3 DNA sequence: TGCGCCAGCAGCCATGTCCTCCTAGCGGGGGGTCGCAATGAGCAGTTCTTC. Amino acids: CASSHVLLAGGRNEQFF.

The chain combines TRBV7-9 with TRBJ2-1, with D unresolved. Germline CDR1 is SEHNR and CDR2 is FQNEAQ (reference sequence). The CDR3 loop spans 12 amino acids. V was cut by 4 bases and J by 5 bases, with 6 bases left in between. DNA of the CDR3: TGTGCCAGCAGCTCCTTAAACAATGAGCAGTTCTTC. The encoded protein is CASSSLNNEQFF.

This clone was seen a single time. The chain is built from TRBV18 and TRBJ1-4; 8 nucleotides agree with TRBD1. Germline CDR1 reads KGHSH; CDR2 reads LQKENI. V lost 5 bases to trimming and J lost 2 bases; unmatched junction nucleotides: 4. CDR3 size: 15 residues. The CDR3 region is CASSTGQGTNEKLFF. CDR3 coding DNA: TGTGCCAGCTCAACCGGACAGGGCACTAATGAAAAACTGTTTTTT. Drawing the rest from reference TRBV18 and TRBJ1-4, the complete variable domain is NAGVMQNPRHLVRRRGQEARLRCSPMKGHSHVYWYRQLPEEGLKFMVYLQKENIIDESGMPKERFSAEFPKEGPSILRIQQVVRGDSAAYFCASSTGQGTNEKLFFGSGTQLSVL.

The chain recombines TRBV14 with TRBJ1-5, with D unclear. Looked up from germline, CDR1 is SGHDN and CDR2 is FVKESK. V lost 3 bases and J 4 bases, leaving 10 bases between the germline ends. The length of the CDR3 is 14 residues. The chain's CDR3 is CASSQSQENQPQHF. DNA for the CDR3: TGTGCCAGCAGCCAGTCGCAGGAGAATCAGCCCCAGCATTTT.

This rearrangement joins TRBV9 to TRBJ1-2, with D possibly being TRBD1 (5 bases). Germline loops: CDR1 SGDLS, CDR2 YYNGEE. The CDR3 extends over 14 amino acids. The V gene lost 0 bases and the J gene lost 10 bases, with 16 bases spanning the gap. For the CDR3, the DNA is TGTGCCAGCAGCGTAGGTACACCAACCAGGGACTACACCTTC. It yields the protein CASSVGTPTRDYTF.

The rearrangement links TRBV2 to TRBJ2-2, with TRBD2 identical over 16 bases. The CDR3 totals 20 residues. V gave up 4 bases and J gave up 1 base; unmatched junction bases: 9. Germline V gene lookup returns CDR1 SNHLY and CDR2 FYNNEI. The DNA of the CDR3 is TGTGCCAGCAGTGGAGAGGGACTAGCGGGGGGGCTTCGGAACACCGGGGAGCTGTTTTTT. As protein: CASSGEGLAGGLRNTGELFF.

This chain uses TRBV27 with TRBJ1-1; maybe TRBD1 (5 bases). Germline lookup yields CDR1 MNHEY and CDR2 SMNVEV (reference sequence). With 7 bases removed from V and 6 bases from J, the gap between germline ends came to 15 bases. There are 13 residues in the CDR3. The CDR3 DNA follows: TGTGCCAGCAAGACTTGGACATCCCCTGAAGCTTTCTTT. It is translated as CASKTWTSPEAFF.

This sequence joins TRBV27 and TRBJ2-2; TRBD2 aligns across 10 bases. The J segment lost 1 base and the V segment lost 2 bases, leaving 4 bases of the junction unmatched. Germline V CDR1 and CDR2: MNHEY, SMNVEV (reference sequence). CDR3 length equals 17 residues. CDR3 amino acids: CASSLLAGDLNTGELFF. CDR3 nucleotides: TGTGCCAGCAGTTTACTAGCGGGAGATCTGAACACCGGGGAGCTGTTTTTT.

The rearrangement uses TRBV11-2 and TRBJ2-5; the match to TRBD2 covers 8 bases. With 5 bases clipped from V and 5 bases from J, the junction kept 16 bases outside the gene matches. Germline V gives CDR1 SGHAT, CDR2 FQNNGV. The CDR3 runs 17 residues. CDR3 in amino acids: CASSQPRGGLYLETQYF. CDR3 bases: TGTGCCAGCAGCCAGCCCCGGGGGGGGCTCTATTTGGAGACCCAGTACTTC.

The J gene is TRBJ2-1, the V gene TRBV13; 7 bases align to TRBD1. This CDR3 has 16 amino acids. The V gene's germline CDR1 is PRHDT and CDR2 FYEKMQ (reference sequence). V was pared by 3 bases and J by 5 bases, with 10 bases of the junction left unmatched. The CDR3 coding sequence is TGTGCCAGCAGCTTGGGGACAGCCAATATTCACAATGAGCAGTTCTTC. Its translation is CASSLGTANIHNEQFF. The full variable domain, completed using reference TRBV13 and TRBJ2-1, is AAGVIQSPRHLIKEKRETATLKCYPIPRHDTVYWYQQGPGQDPQFLISFYEKMQSDKGSIPDRFSAQQFSDYHSELNMSSLELGDSALYFCASSLGTANIHNEQFFGPGTRLTVL.

The chain carries TRBV2 and TRBJ1-1; 7 bases align to TRBD1. The CDR3 sequence is 17 residues long. Trimming removed 6 bases from V and 1 base from J; junction bases left unmatched: 14. Germline V gene lookup returns CDR1 SNHLY and CDR2 FYNNEI. CDR3 region: CASSIFTGTEANTEAFF. CDR3 coding DNA: TGTGCCAGCAGCATTTTCACCGGGACAGAGGCGAACACTGAAGCTTTCTTT.

The chain uses TRBV28 and TRBJ2-1; TRBD2 matches 8 bases. J lost 2 bases, V lost 2 bases, and 5 bases had no gene match. The CDR3 consists of 16 residues. In germline, CDR1 is MDHEN, CDR2 SYDVKM. The CDR3 here is CASSLAGGPTYNEQFF. The DNA of the CDR3 is TGTGCCAGCAGTTTAGCGGGAGGACCGACCTACAATGAGCAGTTCTTC. Using reference TRBV28 and TRBJ2-1 for the parts outside the CDR3, the full variable domain is DVKVTQSSRYLVKRTGEKVFLECVQDMDHENMFWYRQDPGLGLRLIYFSYDVKMKEKGDIPEGYSVSREKKERFSLILESASTNQTSMYLCASSLAGGPTYNEQFFGPGTRLTVL.

The rearrangement joins TRBV5-1 to TRBJ2-7; 7 positions match TRBD1. After removal of 7 bases from V and 1 base from J, the junction contained 5 bases not matched to a gene. Per germline, CDR1 SGHRS and CDR2 YFSETQ. The CDR3 runs to 13 residues. This CDR3 is CASRTGVSYEQYF. CDR3 in DNA: TGCGCCAGCCGCACAGGGGTTTCCTACGAGCAGTACTTC.

This chain connects TRBV29-1 to TRBJ2-1; D unclear. Germline V gene lookup returns CDR1 SQVTM and CDR2 ANQGSEA. There are 10 residues in the CDR3. Trimming pared 5 bases from V and 9 bases from J, leaving 8 bases between. The CDR3 nucleotides are TGCAGCGTTTGGAGTAGTGAGCAGTTCTTC. This encodes CSVWSSEQFF.

The chain couples TRBV7-9 to TRBJ1-1, with D unclear. The CDR3 totals 12 residues. V was clipped by 5 bases and J by 11 bases, with 15 bases between them. From germline, CDR1 is SEHNR and CDR2 FQNEAQ (reference sequence). For the CDR3, the DNA is TGTGCCAGCAGCCCTTGGACGGAGGCGGCTTTCTTT. Translated, it gives CASSPWTEAAFF.

In its sample, this clone was seen once. Distinct nucleotide sequences in the sample also encode this CDR3. The V gene is TRBV5-6, the J gene TRBJ1-6; no clear D gene. This CDR3 region has 12 residues. Germline V gives CDR1 SGHDT, CDR2 YYEEEE. Trimming took 1 base from V and 6 from J, leaving 2 bases between them. Here the CDR3 reads CASSLSNSPLHF. CDR3 nucleotide sequence: TGTGCCAGCAGCTTGTCTAATTCACCCCTCCACTTT. Drawing the rest from reference TRBV5-6 and TRBJ1-6, the complete variable domain is DAGVTQSPTHLIKTRGQQVTLRCSPKSGHDTVSWYQQALGQGPQFIFQYYEEEERQRGNFPDRFSGHQFPNYSSELNVNALLLGDSALYLCASSLSNSPLHFGNGTRLTVT.

The V gene is TRBV28, the J gene TRBJ2-7; perhaps TRBD2 as D (6 bases). Trimming cost V 6 bases and J 6 bases, with 18 bases left between them. The CDR3 is 14 amino acids. In germline, CDR1 is MDHEN, CDR2 SYDVKM. This CDR3 reads CASRKVGTSGEQYF. Here the CDR3 DNA reads TGTGCCAGCAGAAAAGTTGGGACTTCGGGCGAGCAGTACTTC.